Listed here are 7 T cell receptor beta chains from one sample, sequenced in a study of hypomethylating agent response in myelodysplastic syndrome. Method: immunoSEQ multiplex PCR; TCRdb's copy keeps in-frame clones and lacks some. This repertoire shows approximately 3,200 clones, over 75% found once; its top ten account for just under 20%. The sequenced sample was bone marrow, obtained before or after starting hypomethylating agent treatment for myelodysplastic syndrome (not recorded which). The receptors derive from a human donor with myelodysplastic syndrome.

In its sample, this clone was seen once. The V and J genes are TRBV7-2 and TRBJ1-6; D not certain. The V end lost 5 bases, the J end lost 7 bases, and 9 bases lay between the germline ends. From germline, CDR1 is SGHTA and CDR2 FQGNSA. This CDR3 has 13 residues. The CDR3 sequence: CASSAGLNSPLHF. CDR3 sequence (DNA): TGTGCCAGCAGCGCGGGCCTAAATTCACCCCTCCACTTT.

The chain has TRBV11-2 and TRBJ2-1; D is perhaps TRBD1 or TRBD2 (5 bases each). The CDR3 covers 17 residues. In germline, CDR1 is SGHAT, CDR2 FQNNGV. V dropped 4 bases and J dropped 0 bases, with 16 bases sitting between them. Written as DNA, the CDR3 is TGTGCCAGCAGCTCTCTCGGGACGGGAAGCTCCTACAATGAGCAGTTCTTC. This gives the protein CASSSLGTGSSYNEQFF. Filled out from reference TRBV11-2 and TRBJ2-1, the complete variable domain reads EAGVAQSPRYKIIEKRQSVAFWCNPISGHATLYWYQQILGQGPKLLIQFQNNGVVDDSQLPKDRFSAERLKGVDSTLKIQPAKLEDSAVYLCASSSLGTGSSYNEQFFGPGTRLTVL.

The rearrangement uses TRBV6-4 and TRBJ2-3, with 9 bases matching TRBD2. Germline loops: CDR1 MRHNA, CDR2 SNTAGT. V shed 3 bases and J 10 bases; nucleotides not matched to a gene: 17. This CDR3 is 17 amino acids long. CDR3 loop: CASSDYFVAGGRNAQYF. The CDR3 DNA is TGTGCCAGCAGTGATTATTTCGTTGCGGGAGGGCGTAATGCGCAGTATTTT.

The V and J genes are TRBV5-6 and TRBJ1-6; no firm D call. In germline, CDR1 is SGHDT, CDR2 YYEEEE. Trimming removed 3 bases from V and 0 bases from J, with 19 bases in between. This CDR3 has 19 residues. This CDR3 reads CASSSGIDTASSYNSPLHF. In DNA, the CDR3 is TGTGCCAGCAGCTCTGGTATTGACACAGCAAGCTCCTATAATTCACCCCTCCACTTT.

J is TRBJ1-1 and V is TRBV5-1; possibly TRBD1 for D (6 bases). V was pared by 4 bases and J by 0 bases, with 10 bases between. The CDR3 has 14 amino acids. CDR1 SGHRS and CDR2 YFSETQ come from the germline V gene. CDR3 in amino acids: CASSQGSMNTEAFF. As DNA, the CDR3 is TGCGCCAGCAGCCAGGGGAGCATGAACACTGAAGCTTTCTTT.

This rearrangement joins TRBV10-2 to TRBJ2-2; D tentatively reads TRBD1 or TRBD2 (5 bases each). CDR3 size: 13 residues. V was trimmed by 6 bases and J by 5 bases, leaving 10 bases between them. Germline V CDR1 and CDR2: WSHSY, SAAADI. CDR3 loop: CASSGTGTGELFF. The CDR3 region has the DNA TGCGCCAGCAGCGGGACGGGGACCGGGGAGCTGTTTTTT.

V is TRBV5-1 and J is TRBJ2-7; maybe TRBD1 (6 bases). The CDR3 loop spans 13 amino acids. V lost 4 bases and J 2 bases, leaving 10 bases between the germline ends. Germline V gives CDR1 SGHRS, CDR2 YFSETQ. CDR3 sequence (DNA): TGCGCCAGCAGCAAAGCAGGGGCCTACGAGCAGTACTTC. It specifies CASSKAGAYEQYF.